The 3 T cell receptor beta chains listed next were all sequenced from one sample in a study of PD-1 blockade in classical Hodgkin lymphoma. Profiled with immunoSEQ multiplex PCR; TCRdb holds only in-frame clones, not every one. The sample shows over 15,000 clones, about nine tenths of them seen only once. Time point in this sample: newly diagnosed, previously untreated cHL patient sample. Sequencing was carried out using peripheral blood mononuclear cells (PBMCs). The receptors come from a human donor with classical Hodgkin lymphoma.

This sequence joins TRBV14 and TRBJ1-3; D might be TRBD1 (6 bases). This CDR3 has 17 residues. In germline, CDR1 is SGHDN, CDR2 FVKESK. Trimming stripped 2 bases from V and 2 bases from J, with 16 bases between. CDR3: CASSQQRGGAAGNTIYF. DNA of the CDR3: TGTGCCAGCAGCCAACAACGGGGGGGGGCCGCTGGAAACACCATATATTTT.

The chain carries TRBV27 and TRBJ1-3; 7 nucleotides agree with TRBD1. This CDR3 has 14 amino acids. J was trimmed by 4 bases and V by 6 bases; bases with no gene match: 6. In germline, CDR1 is MNHEY, CDR2 SMNVEV (reference sequence). DNA for the CDR3: TGTGCCAGCAGCCCGACAGGGAGAGGAAACACCATATATTTT. It translates to CASSPTGRGNTIYF.

The V and J genes are TRBV19 and TRBJ2-1; TRBD1 aligns across 9 bases. CDR1 and CDR2 (germline): LNHDA, SQIVND (reference sequence). The V gene end was trimmed by 5 bases and the J gene end by 6 bases; junction bases not matched to a gene: 11. The CDR3 runs 16 residues. CDR3: CASSAGRDRVLNEQFF. The CDR3 DNA sequence: TGTGCCAGTAGTGCCGGCCGGGACAGGGTACTCAATGAGCAGTTCTTC.